This TCR beta chain was found in a study of blood T cell repertoires in COVID-19 (dated by TCRdb to 2018 to 2021). Notes on the research overall: The collaborator samples originated in the United States, Italy and Spain and spanned the acute and convalescent phases of COVID-19. HLA class I and class II types, where available, came from metadata supplied by the sample provider rather than from assay-based typing. The dataset comprised deeply sampled blood TCRbeta repertoires from subjects exposed to, actively infected with, or recovered from COVID-19. A freely available public database, intended as a resource for researchers studying the immune response to SARS-CoV-2, is where the repertoires were released. Samples came from the ongoing ImmuneRACE study (first 160 participants) plus 1,254 subjects from 6 global collaborators. The material from the prospective study consisted of cDNA or gDNA derived from T cells, B-cell-depleted T cells, or PBMCs. The sample metadata nearly always contained a de-identified subject ID, COVID-19 status, age in years and sex. The paper's findings and limits, for the study overall: How much clinical and demographic metadata was included differed by source and by participant, and the metadata was provided uncurated.

In Seattle, one collaborating source enrolled patients while the infection was active and tracked those patients longitudinally over the course of disease. The collaborating institutions used their own protocols to collect whole blood in K2EDTA tubes. For TCRbeta analysis, collaborators shipped samples as frozen whole blood, isolated PBMCs, or DNA extracted from either of those sample types. The CDR3 goes from the cysteine to the phenylalanine over 15 residues. Kept here is only the CDR3 DNA, which spans 45 bases and is read in frame from base 1. V is pared back by 6 bases and J by 1 base, with 15 bases lying between the germline termini. CDR1 KGHSH and CDR2 LQKENI are derived from the germline V gene. TCRbeta CDR3 regions were amplified from genomic DNA by means of the immunoSEQ Assay, a bias-controlled multiplex PCR. Processing in the source paper ran as follows. The number of nucleated cells in each sample was estimated from the amplification of reference gene primers within the assay. Sequence reads were collapsed and filtered to measure the absolute abundance of every unique TCRbeta CDR3 rearrangement. Productive Simpson clonality was computed per sample as the square root of Simpson's diversity index over productive rearrangements. TCRdb provides this immuneACCESS table in a form limited to in-frame rearrangements. Some clones are lacking; in checked studies, under half of them reflect an unresolved V gene, and why the rest are absent is not known. The V and J calls and the clone size are those of that table, but D and trimming were determined from the DNA. The sample data list 150,000 to 200,000 clones, and roughly 90% of these were observed just once. In total, the top ten clones hold 4.8% of the sample.

Remarks on this clone: The antigen it recognizes is unknown. Base qualities were left out, and no much larger clone turns up one base away.

The TCR originated in a man under 40 with COVID-19, enrolled during active disease. The receptor chain draws on TRBV18 and TRBJ1-1; a tentative D match to TRBD1 spans 5 bases. The sequenced material came from peripheral blood. The nucleotides are TGTGCCAGCTCCGCGCCCGCGGGGGAGAACACTGAAGCTTTCTTT. The encoded protein is CASSAPAGENTEAFF.